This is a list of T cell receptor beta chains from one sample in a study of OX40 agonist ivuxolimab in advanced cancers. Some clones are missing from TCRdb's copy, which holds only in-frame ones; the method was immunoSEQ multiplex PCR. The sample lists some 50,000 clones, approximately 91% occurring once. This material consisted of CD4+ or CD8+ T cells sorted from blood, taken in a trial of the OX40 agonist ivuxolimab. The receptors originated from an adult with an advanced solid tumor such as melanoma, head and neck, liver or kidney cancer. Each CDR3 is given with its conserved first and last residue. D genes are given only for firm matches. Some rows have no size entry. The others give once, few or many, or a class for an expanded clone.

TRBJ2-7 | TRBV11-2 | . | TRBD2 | CASSLVGLAAEQYF | TGTGCCAGCAGCTTAGTCGGTCTAGCGGCTGAGCAGTACTTC
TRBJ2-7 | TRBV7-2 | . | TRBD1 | CASSLGIGQDSYEQYF | TGTGCCAGCAGCTTAGGAATCGGACAGGACTCCTACGAGCAGTACTTC
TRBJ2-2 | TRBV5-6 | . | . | CASSFVEYANTGELFF | TGTGCCAGCAGCTTTGTTGAATATGCGAACACCGGGGAGCTGTTTTTT
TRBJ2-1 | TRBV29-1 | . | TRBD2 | CSVGLAGYEQFF | TGCAGCGTTGGGCTAGCGGGATATGAGCAGTTCTTC
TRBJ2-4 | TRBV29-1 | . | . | CSVEDVDGQYF | TGCAGCGTTGAAGATGTCGACGGTCAGTACTTC
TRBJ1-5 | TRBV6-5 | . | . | CASSLGASNQPQHF | TGTGCCAGCAGTTTGGGTGCTAGCAATCAGCCCCAGCATTTT
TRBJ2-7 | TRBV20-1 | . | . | CSVHEQYF | TGCAGTGTGCACGAGCAGTACTTC
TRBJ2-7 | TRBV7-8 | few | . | CASSLAGNYEQYF | TGTGCCAGCAGCTTAGCAGGAAACTACGAGCAGTACTTC
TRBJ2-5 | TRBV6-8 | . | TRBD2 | CASRAGTSDRYQETQYF | TGTGCCAGCAGAGCCGGGACTAGCGACAGGTACCAAGAGACCCAGTACTTC
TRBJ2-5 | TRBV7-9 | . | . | CASSGGQETQYF | TGTGCCAGCAGTGGGGGTCAAGAGACCCAGTACTTC
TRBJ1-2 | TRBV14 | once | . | CASSQASGIGYGYTF | TGTGCCAGCAGCCAAGCCTCAGGGATTGGATATGGCTACACCTTC
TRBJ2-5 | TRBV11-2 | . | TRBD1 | CASSFGGTGFSSQETQYF | TGTGCCAGCAGCTTTGGGGGGACAGGTTTTTCTTCACAAGAGACCCAGTACTTC
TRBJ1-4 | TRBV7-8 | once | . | CASSRTVRDEKLFF | TGTGCCAGCAGCCGGACCGTTCGAGATGAAAAACTGTTTTTT
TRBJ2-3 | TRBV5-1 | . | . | CASSLIDAKDTQYF | TGCGCCAGCAGCTTGATCGACGCTAAGGATACGCAGTATTTT
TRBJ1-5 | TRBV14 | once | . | CASSPLQFNQPQHF | TGTGCCAGCAGCCCTCTGCAGTTCAATCAGCCCCAGCATTTT
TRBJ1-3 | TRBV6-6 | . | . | CASSYSSQGHGNTIYF | TGTGCCAGCAGTTACTCGTCCCAGGGTCATGGAAACACCATATATTTT
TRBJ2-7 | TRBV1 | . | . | CTRTGVKDGLAGFPLGYEQYF | TGCACCAGAACAGGGGTAAAAGATGGACTAGCGGGATTCCCCTTGGGGTACGAGCAGTACTTC
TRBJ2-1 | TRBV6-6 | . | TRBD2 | CASSYAGAGAHEQFF | TGTGCCAGCAGTTACGCTGGAGCGGGGGCTCATGAGCAGTTCTTC
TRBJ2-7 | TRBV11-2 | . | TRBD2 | CASSPGLVYEQYF | TGTGCCAGCAGCCCGGGACTAGTTTACGAGCAGTACTTC
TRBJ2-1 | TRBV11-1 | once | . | CASSLGGAGEFF | TGTGCCAGCAGCTTAGGTGGTGCAGGGGAGTTCTTC
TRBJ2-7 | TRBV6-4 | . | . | CASSPGGGGYEQYF | TGTGCCAGCAGTCCAGGGGGGGGAGGCTACGAGCAGTACTTC
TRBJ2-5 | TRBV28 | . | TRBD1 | CASSLRGQETQYF | TGTGCCAGCAGTTTGAGGGGGCAGGAGACCCAGTACTTC
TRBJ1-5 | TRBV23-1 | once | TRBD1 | CASSQRQGIGNQPQHF | TGCGCCAGCAGTCAACGACAGGGGATCGGCAATCAGCCCCAGCATTTT
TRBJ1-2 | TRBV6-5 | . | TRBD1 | CASSPTGGGYTF | TGTGCCAGCAGTCCGACAGGGGGAGGCTACACCTTC
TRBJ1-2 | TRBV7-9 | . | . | CASSHTLQVDGYTF | TGTGCCAGCAGCCATACCCTACAGGTGGATGGCTACACCTTC
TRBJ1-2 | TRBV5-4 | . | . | CASSPGGLNYGYTF | TGTGCCAGCAGCCCGGGGGGGTTGAACTATGGCTACACCTTC
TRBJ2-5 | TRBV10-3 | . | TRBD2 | CAISEFSGGETQYF | TGTGCCATCAGTGAGTTTAGCGGGGGGGAGACCCAGTACTTC
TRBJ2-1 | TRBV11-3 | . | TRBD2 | CASSSNLAGGLDEQFF | TGTGCCAGCAGCTCAAATCTAGCGGGGGGGCTAGATGAGCAGTTCTTC
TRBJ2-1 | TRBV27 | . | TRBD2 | CASSLLAGFNEQFF | TGTGCCAGCAGTTTATTAGCGGGCTTCAATGAGCAGTTCTTC
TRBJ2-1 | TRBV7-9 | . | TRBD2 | CASSGGVNEQFF | TGTGCCAGCAGCGGGGGGGTCAATGAGCAGTTCTTC
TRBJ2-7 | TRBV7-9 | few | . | CASVGGGDYEQYF | TGTGCCAGCGTGGGCGGAGGGGACTACGAGCAGTACTTC
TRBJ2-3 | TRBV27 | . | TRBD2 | CASSSGTSTDTQYF | TGTGCCAGTTCTAGCGGCACTAGCACAGATACGCAGTATTTT
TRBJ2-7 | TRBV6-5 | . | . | CATSYEQYF | TGTGCCACCTCCTACGAGCAGTACTTC
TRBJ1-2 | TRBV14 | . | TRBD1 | CASSWGQAQGGYTF | TGTGCCAGCAGCTGGGGACAGGCCCAAGGCGGCTACACCTTC
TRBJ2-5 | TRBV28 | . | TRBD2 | CASSFTRELAVVGETQYF | TGTGCCAGCAGTTTCACTCGTGAGCTAGCGGTAGTTGGGGAGACCCAGTACTTC
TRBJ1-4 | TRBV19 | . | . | CASSGRRWALNEKLFF | TGTGCCAGTAGTGGCCGGCGATGGGCCCTTAATGAAAAACTGTTTTTT
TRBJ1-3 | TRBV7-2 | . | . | CASSLWETGNTIYF | TGTGCCAGCAGCTTATGGGAGACTGGAAACACCATATATTTT
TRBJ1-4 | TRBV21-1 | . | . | CASRQLSSNEKLFF | TGTGCCAGCCGACAGCTTTCATCTAATGAAAAACTGTTTTTT
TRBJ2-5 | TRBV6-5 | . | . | CARHWETQYF | TGTGCCCGCCACTGGGAGACCCAGTACTTC
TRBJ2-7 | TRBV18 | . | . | CASSPPEETGGAIAGYEQYF | TGTGCCAGCTCACCACCGGAGGAAACAGGGGGCGCAATAGCGGGATACGAGCAGTACTTC
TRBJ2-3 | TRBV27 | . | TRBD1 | CASSPRDRVSTDTQYF | TGTGCCAGCAGTCCCAGGGACAGAGTTAGCACAGATACGCAGTATTTT
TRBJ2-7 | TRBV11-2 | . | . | CASSLDVGSSYEQYF | TGTGCCAGCAGCTTAGATGTTGGGAGCTCCTACGAGCAGTACTTC
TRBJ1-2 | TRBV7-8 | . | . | CASSSFPRDTHYGYTF | TGTGCCAGCAGCTCGTTCCCCCGGGACACCCACTATGGCTACACCTTC
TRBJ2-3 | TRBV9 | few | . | CASSVEGADTQYF | TGTGCCAGCAGCGTAGAAGGGGCAGATACGCAGTATTTT
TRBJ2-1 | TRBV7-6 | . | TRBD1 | CASSFGTGVGNEQFF | TGTGCCAGCAGCTTCGGGACAGGGGTGGGCAATGAGCAGTTCTTC
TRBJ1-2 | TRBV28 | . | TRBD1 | CASLRDRAGGYTF | TGTGCCAGCCTTCGTGACAGGGCGGGCGGCTACACCTTC